These 21 T cell receptor beta chains were all obtained from the same sample, sequenced in a study of immune evolution from preneoplasia to lung adenocarcinoma. TCRdb's table, derived via immunoSEQ multiplex PCR, lists solely in-frame clones and lacks some. The sample carries thousands of clones, around four fifths recorded once. Sequencing was done on a sample of FFPE adjacent normal lung tissue. Source of these receptors: a person aged 65-85 years with lung adenocarcinoma.

The genes are TRBV27 and TRBJ2-1; 7 bases are a match to TRBD1. The CDR3 loop spans 14 amino acids. J lost 9 bases, V lost 4 bases, and 9 bases had no gene match. CDR1 and CDR2 from the germline V gene are MNHEY and SMNVEV (reference sequence). CDR3 bases: TGTGCCAGCAGTTACTCGACAGGGCTAGGTGAGCAGTTCTTC. Translation: CASSYSTGLGEQFF.

The chain uses TRBV9 and TRBJ2-5; D tentatively fits TRBD1 or TRBD2 (5 bases each). Trimming left V 2 bases short and J 5 bases short, with 10 bases between. Germline CDR1 SGDLS, CDR2 YYNGEE. This CDR3 has 13 amino acids. The CDR3 region is CASSVEEGETQYF. The DNA of the CDR3 is TGTGCCAGCAGCGTGGAAGAGGGGGAGACCCAGTACTTC.

CDR3 sequence reads: CASSFSSKDTQYF. The CDR3 nucleotides read TGTGCCAGCTCATTCTCTAGTAAAGATACGCAGTATTTT. This chain joins TRBV18 and TRBJ2-3; D unresolved. Germline V lookup: CDR1 KGHSH, CDR2 LQKENI. Trimming removed 5 bases at V and 5 bases at J, with 11 bases between. The CDR3 covers 13 residues.

This chain joins TRBV28 and TRBJ2-3; 8 positions match TRBD1. Germline V gene sequence: CDR1 MDHEN, CDR2 SYDVKM. The V gene end was trimmed by 7 bases and the J gene end by 5 bases; junction bases not matched to a gene: 17. The CDR3 is 17 amino acids. CDR3 sequence reads: CASISDRVLLLGDTQYF. In nucleotides, the CDR3 is TGTGCCAGCATCTCGGACAGGGTTTTACTTTTGGGAGATACGCAGTATTTT.

This clone was counted once. V gene TRBV5-1 combines with J gene TRBJ1-4; a possible D gene is TRBD1 (5 bases). Germline values: CDR1 SGHRS, CDR2 YFSETQ. V lost 0 bases to trimming and J lost 3 bases, with 6 bases between them. The CDR3 extends over 14 amino acids. CDR3 DNA sequence: TGCGCCAGCAGCTTGGGAGGGGCTAATGAAAAACTGTTTTTT. This gives the protein CASSLGGANEKLFF.

V usage is TRBV6-6 and J usage is TRBJ2-5; TRBD2 agrees at 7 bases. Germline lookup yields CDR1 MNHNY and CDR2 SVGAGI (reference sequence). Trimming at V came to 2 bases and at J to 7 bases, leaving 13 bases not matched to a gene. The CDR3 spans 16 residues. The CDR3 loop reads CASSYGTLAVSGTQYF. Here the CDR3 DNA reads TGTGCCAGCAGTTACGGTACGCTAGCGGTCTCTGGGACCCAGTACTTC.

V usage is TRBV7-2 and J usage is TRBJ2-2; D is uncertain. Germline V gene sequence: CDR1 SGHTA, CDR2 FQGNSA. The germline V and J ends were trimmed by 5 bases and 4 bases, with 14 bases remaining between them. This CDR3 is 15 amino acids long. The CDR3 region has the DNA TGTGCCAGCAGCATGTCTTTGGCGACCACCGGGGAGCTGTTTTTT. This codes for CASSMSLATTGELFF.

As to this clone: Other DNA variants within this sample encode the same CDR3. The chain joins TRBV28 to TRBJ1-1; weak D call: TRBD1 (6 bases). This CDR3 is built from 16 residues. Germline assignment: CDR1 MDHEN and CDR2 SYDVKM. Trimming took off 2 bases at V and 0 bases at J, with 13 bases between the two ends. CDR3 protein: CASSLGGAGVNTEAFF. The DNA for the CDR3 is TGTGCCAGCAGTTTAGGGGGCGCCGGGGTGAACACTGAAGCTTTCTTT.

The rearrangement joins TRBV2 to TRBJ2-2; 7 bases fit TRBD2. Losses at the gene ends were 6 bases for V and 0 bases for J; bases not matched to a gene: 7. Per germline, CDR1 SNHLY and CDR2 FYNNEI. The CDR3 is 16 amino acids. CDR3 region: CASRRLAASNTGELFF. The CDR3 DNA follows: TGTGCCAGCAGGAGACTAGCAGCTTCGAACACCGGGGAGCTGTTTTTT.

This clone showed up just a few times. This rearrangement joins TRBV7-9 to TRBJ2-7; TRBD2 agrees at 7 bases. Germline CDR1 reads SEHNR; CDR2 reads FQNEAQ (reference sequence). The CDR3 consists of 14 residues. J lost 2 bases, V lost 3 bases, and 4 bases had no gene match. The DNA for the CDR3 is TGTGCCAGCAGCTTGGGGGGAGGGACCTACGAGCAGTACTTC. Amino acids: CASSLGGGTYEQYF.

The chain is built from TRBV5-1 and TRBJ2-7; D not certain. The CDR3 loop spans 14 amino acids. CDR1 and CDR2 from the germline V gene are SGHRS and YFSETQ. V was trimmed by 0 bases and J by 5 bases, leaving 12 bases between them. The CDR3, as DNA: TGCGCCAGCAGCTTGGAAGGTGGTAATCACGAGCAGTACTTC. Protein: CASSLEGGNHEQYF.

The chain is built from TRBV7-2 and TRBJ2-1, with a tentative D call TRBD2 (7 bases). CDR1 SGHTA and CDR2 FQGNSA come from the germline V gene. This CDR3 comprises 14 residues. With 5 bases removed from V and 5 bases from J, the gap between germline ends came to 13 bases. CDR3 sequence (DNA): TGTGCCAGCAGCGGACAGACTAGCAACAATGAGCAGTTCTTC. Translation gives CASSGQTSNNEQFF.

The sample holds one count of this clone. The CDR3 is CASSLSGGWADTQYF. CDR3 bases: TGTGCCAGCAGCCTTAGCGGGGGCTGGGCAGATACGCAGTATTTT. This chain uses TRBV6-5 with TRBJ2-3, with TRBD2 matching 9 bases. The V gene's germline CDR1 is MNHEY and CDR2 SVGAGI. Losses at the gene ends were 6 bases for V and 4 bases for J; bases not matched to a gene: 8. This CDR3 spans 15 amino acids.

The chain has TRBV5-6 and TRBJ2-7; the D gene is possibly TRBD1 (6 bases). The germline V gene encodes CDR1 SGHDT and CDR2 YYEEEE. The CDR3 contains 14 residues. The V end lost 0 bases, the J end lost 0 bases, and 7 bases lay between the germline ends. The CDR3 is CASSLGGPSYEQYF. CDR3 nucleotide sequence: TGTGCCAGCAGCTTGGGGGGGCCCTCCTACGAGCAGTACTTC.

The chain combines TRBV5-5 with TRBJ1-5; 7 bases line up with TRBD1. The V and J ends lost 4 bases and 4 bases, in that order; junction bases with no gene match: 8. Germline loops: CDR1 SGHKS, CDR2 YYEKEE (reference sequence). The CDR3 is 15 residues long. CDR3 region: CASSRAGDRNQPQHF. For the CDR3, the DNA is TGTGCCAGCAGCCGTGCAGGGGACAGAAATCAGCCCCAGCATTTT.

The J gene is TRBJ1-1, the V gene TRBV11-2; TRBD1 might be the D (6 bases). Germline loops: CDR1 SGHAT, CDR2 FQNNGV. The CDR3 is 14 amino acids. V dropped 3 bases and J dropped 4 bases, with 12 bases sitting between them. This CDR3 is CASSFQGSGTEAFF. DNA for the CDR3: TGTGCCAGCAGCTTTCAGGGGTCGGGCACTGAAGCTTTCTTT.

The chain joins TRBV7-8 to TRBJ1-5; the D gene is possibly TRBD1 (5 bases). V was clipped by 2 bases and J by 2 bases, with 10 bases between them. The V gene's germline CDR1 is SGHVS and CDR2 FQNEAQ. This CDR3 spans 15 amino acids. CDR3 protein: CASSLRGEGNQPQHF. Written as DNA, the CDR3 is TGTGCCAGCAGCTTACGGGGGGAAGGCAATCAGCCCCAGCATTTT.

The chain is built from TRBV30 and TRBJ1-4, with a weak D call TRBD1 (5 bases). Germline V gene data show CDR1 as GTSNPN and CDR2 as SVGIG (reference sequence). The V gene lost 2 bases and the J gene lost 0 bases, with 16 bases spanning the gap. This CDR3 is built from 17 residues. The CDR3 nucleotides are TGTGCCTGGAGTCCAGTGGGGGGGAGCGCAACTAATGAAAAACTGTTTTTT. This gives the protein CAWSPVGGSATNEKLFF.

This clone showed up just a few times. This chain uses TRBV2 with TRBJ1-1; no clear D. The V end was cut by 6 bases, the J end by 1 base, with 9 bases between. The CDR3 extends over 13 amino acids. Germline CDR1 is SNHLY and CDR2 is FYNNEI. The CDR3 region has the DNA TGTGCCAGCAGGAGGACGGCGAACACTGAAGCTTTCTTT. Translated, it gives CASRRTANTEAFF.

CDR3: CASNPKRENYEQYF. CDR3 nucleotide sequence: TGTGCCAGCAACCCGAAGCGGGAAAACTACGAGCAGTACTTC. The rearrangement joins TRBV27 to TRBJ2-7; 7 nucleotides align to TRBD2. The CDR3 loop spans 14 amino acids. The V gene end was trimmed by 7 bases and the J gene end by 3 bases; junction bases not matched to a gene: 9. Looked up from germline, CDR1 is MNHEY and CDR2 is SMNVEV (reference sequence).

This chain connects TRBV2 to TRBJ2-5; D is ambiguous. The CDR3 has 15 residues. Between the trimmed V and J ends, which lost 3 bases and 8 bases, there was a span of 19 bases. Germline lookup yields CDR1 SNHLY and CDR2 FYNNEI. The DNA for the CDR3 is TGTGCCAGCAGTGATCTGACTGGCTTAAAAGCCACCCAGTACTTC. Translation gives CASSDLTGLKATQYF.